One sample yielded the 11 T cell receptor beta chains listed below, sequenced in a study of early T cells in non-severe SARS-CoV-2 infection. TCRdb independently ran MiXCR on the 5' RACE reads; one entry per CDR3 protein. Counted here are around 78,000 distinct CDR3 sequences, about 14% occurring once; the ten biggest clones make up 3%. The specimen sequenced was whole blood. Receptors were obtained from an adult who was a healthcare worker with PCR-confirmed SARS-CoV-2 infection or an uninfected control (not recorded which).

The chain has TRBV29-1 and TRBJ2-3, with D possibly matching TRBD2 (5 bases). Trimming took off 0 bases at V and 14 bases at J, with 12 bases between the two ends. Germline V CDR1 and CDR2: SQVTM, ANQGSEA. The CDR3 covers 11 residues. The CDR3: CSVEDRLTRYF. DNA of the CDR3: TGCAGCGTTGAAGACAGACTAACAAGGTATTTT.

This clonotype came up a few times. The chain recombines TRBV7-2 with TRBJ2-3; 11 bases agree with TRBD2. V lost 5 bases to trimming and J lost 2 bases; unmatched junction nucleotides: 3. In germline, CDR1 is SGHTA, CDR2 FQGNSA. CDR3 length: 15 amino acids. As DNA, the CDR3 is TGTGCCAGCAGCCATAGCGGGGGGGTCACAGATACGCAGTATTTT. It specifies CASSHSGGVTDTQYF. The full variable domain, rest sourced from reference TRBV7-2 and TRBJ2-3, is GAGVSQSPSNKVTEKGKDVELRCDPISGHTALYWYRQSLGQGLEFLIYFQGNSAPDKSGLPSDRFSAERTGGSVSTLTIQRTQQEDSAVYLCASSHSGGVTDTQYFGPGTRLTVL.

The genes are TRBV6-5 and TRBJ1-2, with no clear D. CDR3 length: 14 amino acids. The germline CDR1 and CDR2 sequences are MNHEY and SVGAGI. Deletions cut 0 bases from V and 5 bases from J, with 10 bases between. The CDR3 nucleotides are TGTGCCAGCAGTTACTCTTCGACGGGATATGGCTACACCTTC. It encodes CASSYSSTGYGYTF.

This clonotype has more than one count but fewer than ten. V is TRBV20-1 and J is TRBJ2-3; 10 nucleotides match TRBD2. V lost 1 base and J lost 3; bases outside the gene matches: 1. From germline, CDR1 is DFQATT and CDR2 SNEGSKA (reference sequence). CDR3 length: 14 amino acids. DNA for the CDR3: TGCAGTGCTAGAGCTAGCGGGAGAACAGATACGCAGTATTTT. The encoded protein is CSARASGRTDTQYF.

The CDR3 DNA is TGTGCCAGCAGCTCCAATGGGGCAGGGACCTACTATGGCTACACCTTC. It is translated as CASSSNGAGTYYGYTF. V and J are TRBV7-9 and TRBJ1-2; D perhaps matches TRBD1 (5 bases). Germline-derived CDR1 and CDR2 are SEHNR and FQNEAQ (reference sequence). Trimming cost V 4 bases and J 3 bases, with 18 bases left between them. This CDR3 comprises 16 residues.

This clonotype has more than one count but fewer than ten. V and J are TRBV9 and TRBJ2-7; weak D call: TRBD2 (5 bases). V was clipped by 0 bases and J by 5 bases, with 9 bases between them. Germline CDR1 SGDLS, CDR2 YYNGEE. This CDR3 spans 13 amino acids. Here the CDR3 reads CASSVGAGDEQYF. In DNA, the CDR3 is TGTGCCAGCAGCGTAGGGGCGGGCGACGAGCAGTACTTC.

This clonotype was counted between two and nine times. This chain uses TRBV29-1 with TRBJ2-3; D tentatively reads TRBD1 or TRBD2 (5 bases each). The CDR3 totals 14 residues. In germline, CDR1 is SQVTM, CDR2 ANQGSEA. V gave up 2 bases and J gave up 3 bases, with 12 bases separating them. Here the CDR3 reads CSVETDGATDTQYF. The CDR3 DNA is TGCAGCGTTGAAACGGACGGGGCTACAGATACGCAGTATTTT.

This clonotype was picked up a small number of times. This chain joins TRBV29-1 and TRBJ2-3, with D possibly TRBD2 on 6 matching bases. Deletions cut 7 bases from V and 1 base from J, with 9 bases between. The germline CDR1 and CDR2 sequences are SQVTM and ANQGSEA. The CDR3 is made up of 12 amino acids. The CDR3 DNA is TGCAGCGCGGGAGTGGGCACAGATACGCAGTATTTT. Translating gives CSAGVGTDTQYF.

In regard to this clonotype: The junction differs from germline at one of its ends, possibly a read error. V gene TRBV6-2 or TRBV6-3 combines with J gene TRBJ1-4; 8 bases agree with TRBD1. CDR3 length: 17 residues. Per the germline V gene, CDR1 is MNHEY and CDR2 is SVGEGT. CDR3 sequence (DNA): TGTGTCAGCGCGGCGAAAATTTTTGGACAGGGAGGTGAAAAACTGTTTTTT. Its protein is CVSAAKIFGQGGEKLFF.

Only a few counts were recorded for this clonotype. This chain joins TRBV12-3 or TRBV12-4 and TRBJ1-1; D gene unclear. Trimming cost V 6 bases and J 5 bases, with 10 bases left between them. This CDR3 has 12 amino acids. CDR3 loop: CASSPLGTEAFF. For the CDR3, the DNA is TGTGCCAGCAGCCCCTTGGGTACTGAAGCTTTCTTT.

With regard to this clonotype: Since a much larger clone is just one base distant, this may be a read error. The CDR3 nucleotides read TGTGCCAGCTCATCCTCAGGGGGCACAGATACGCAGTATTTT. Translation: CASSSSGGTDTQYF. The chain is built from TRBV18 and TRBJ2-3, with TRBD1 as a possible D gene (6 bases). The CDR3 contains 14 residues. Per germline, CDR1 KGHSH and CDR2 LQKENI. The V and J ends lost 5 bases and 1 base respectively, with 10 bases between them.